Each of the 18 T cell receptor beta chains below was sequenced from the same sample in a study of cytomegalovirus exposure and HLA in healthy donors (dated by TCRdb to 2016 to 2017). The library was prepared using the immunoSEQ multiplex PCR assay. TCRdb took over this immuneACCESS table, retaining in-frame rearrangements with V and J assigned. Such tables are incomplete; in checked studies, under half of the missing clones stem from an unresolved V gene, and the remainder is unexplained. The sample table records some 250,000 clones; 86% of these occur just once. The top ten hold roughly 1.2% of the sample. The sequencing input was PBMCs. The receptors stem from a woman aged 25 to 39 in good health and CMV-seropositive.

V is TRBV7-9 and J is TRBJ1-1, with D possibly matching TRBD1 (5 bases). Germline CDR1 and CDR2: SEHNR and FQNEAQ (reference sequence). Between the trimmed V and J ends, which lost 5 bases and 7 bases, there was a span of 17 bases. The CDR3 is 14 amino acids. The CDR3 protein is CASSGIDSGNEAFF. CDR3 nucleotides: TGTGCCAGCAGCGGTATCGACAGTGGTAATGAAGCTTTCTTT.

The chain combines TRBV19 with TRBJ2-1, with D uncertain. The germline gives CDR1 LNHDA, CDR2 SQIVND (reference sequence). V shed 4 bases and J shed 3 bases, with 4 bases lying between them. CDR3 length: 12 amino acids. CDR3 in amino acids: CASSTVYNEQFF. The CDR3 DNA follows: TGTGCCAGTAGTACAGTCTACAATGAGCAGTTCTTC. Full variable domain (outside the CDR3, taken from reference TRBV19 and TRBJ2-1): DGGITQSPKYLFRKEGQNVTLSCEQNLNHDAMYWYRQDPGQGLRLIYYSQIVNDFQKGDIAEGYSVSREKKESFPLTVTSAQKNPTAFYLCASSTVYNEQFFGPGTRLTVL.

This chain uses TRBV5-1 with TRBJ2-7; D not certain. The germline V gene encodes CDR1 SGHRS and CDR2 YFSETQ. The V end was cut by 0 bases, the J end by 0 bases, with 10 bases between. CDR3 size: 15 residues. CDR3 in amino acids: CASSLALSGSYEQYF. As DNA, the CDR3 is TGCGCCAGCAGCTTGGCACTATCCGGCTCCTACGAGCAGTACTTC.

The chain employs TRBV5-1 and TRBJ2-7; D unclear. This CDR3 region has 15 residues. Germline CDR1 is SGHRS and CDR2 is YFSETQ. The V gene lost 2 bases and the J gene lost 5 bases, with 17 bases spanning the gap. The CDR3 coding sequence is TGCGCCAGCAGCTTAGCTGAGCCACTACGGAACGAGCAGTACTTC. Translating it yields CASSLAEPLRNEQYF.

The V gene is TRBV30, the J gene TRBJ1-4, with D perhaps matching TRBD1 (6 bases). Germline CDR1 GTSNPN, CDR2 SVGIG (reference sequence). Deletions cut 1 base from V and 4 bases from J, with 13 bases between. The CDR3 spans 15 residues. This CDR3 is CAWSDTGTNNEKLFF. The CDR3 coding sequence is TGTGCCTGGAGTGACACCGGGACAAATAATGAAAAACTGTTTTTT.

Written as DNA, the CDR3 is TGTGCCAGCAGCTCCTACAGGGGAGATACTGAAGCTTTCTTT. Protein sequence: CASSSYRGDTEAFF. The J gene is TRBJ1-1, the V gene TRBV7-9, with 7 bases matching TRBD1. This CDR3 has 14 amino acids. The germline V gene has CDR1 SEHNR and CDR2 FQNEAQ (reference sequence). J lost 5 bases, V lost 4 bases, and 7 bases had no gene match.

J is TRBJ2-6 and V is TRBV4-1, with TRBD2 matching 7 bases. CDR1 is MGHRA and CDR2 is YSYEKL in the germline V gene. Trimming removed 1 base from V and 2 bases from J; junction bases left unmatched: 8. The CDR3 totals 18 residues. The CDR3 nucleotides read TGCGCCAGCAGCCAAGGTCCCGGGAGGAGCGCTGGGGCCAACGTCCTGACTTTC. It specifies CASSQGPGRSAGANVLTF.

The sample holds one count of this clone. The chain carries TRBV5-1 and TRBJ2-7; D is perhaps TRBD2 (5 bases). The CDR3 is made up of 16 amino acids. Germline V gives CDR1 SGHRS, CDR2 YFSETQ. Trimming left V 0 bases short and J 4 bases short, with 17 bases between. The CDR3, as DNA: TGCGCCAGCAGCTTGGGTTCGCGGGCCGATACGTACGAGCAGTACTTC. As protein: CASSLGSRADTYEQYF.

The rearrangement joins TRBV29-1 to TRBJ2-1, with 7 nucleotides matching TRBD2. The CDR3 totals 15 residues. Germline CDR1 is SQVTM and CDR2 is ANQGSEA. Trimming at V came to 4 bases and at J to 9 bases, leaving 15 bases not matched to a gene. In nucleotides, the CDR3 is TGCAGCGTTGGGTTAGGGGCGGGAGAGTGGGGTGAGCAGTTCTTC. Its protein product is CSVGLGAGEWGEQFF.

This chain links TRBV6-1 with TRBJ1-5; possibly TRBD1 for D (5 bases). V gave up 10 bases and J gave up 2 bases, with 15 bases separating them. The CDR3 length is 14 residues. Germline CDR1 reads MNHNS; CDR2 reads SASEGT. For the CDR3, the DNA is TGTGCCAACGGGGGGGATGGGGGCAATCAGCCCCAGCATTTT. This translates into CANGGDGGNQPQHF.

The V call is TRBV5-1, the J call TRBJ2-7, with D uncertain. Trimming shortened V by 0 bases and J by 0 bases, and 10 bases separated the two germline ends. The CDR3 loop spans 15 amino acids. The germline V gene encodes CDR1 SGHRS and CDR2 YFSETQ. In DNA form, the CDR3 reads TGCGCCAGCAGCTTGGTCGGGTCCCACTCCTACGAGCAGTACTTC. Translating gives CASSLVGSHSYEQYF.

The chain uses TRBV5-1 and TRBJ1-1; D is undetermined. The V end was cut by 0 bases, the J end by 3 bases, with 9 bases between. The CDR3 is made up of 14 amino acids. Germline V gene sequence: CDR1 SGHRS, CDR2 YFSETQ. In DNA form, the CDR3 reads TGCGCCAGCAGCTTGGCCAAGCGGGACACTGAAGCTTTCTTT. It is translated as CASSLAKRDTEAFF.

This chain connects TRBV5-1 to TRBJ2-1; 7 bases fit TRBD1. Looked up from germline, CDR1 is SGHRS and CDR2 is YFSETQ. V was clipped by 0 bases and J by 4 bases; unmatched bases: 4. The CDR3 is made up of 15 amino acids. The CDR3, as DNA: TGCGCCAGCAGCTTGGGGGACAGTGATTACAATGAGCAGTTCTTC. Protein product: CASSLGDSDYNEQFF.

This clone was seen a few times. V is TRBV19 and J is TRBJ2-2; perhaps TRBD1 as D (6 bases). The germline CDR1 and CDR2 sequences are LNHDA and SQIVND (reference sequence). Between the trimmed V and J ends, which lost 4 bases and 1 base, there was a span of 10 bases. The CDR3 has 15 amino acids. This CDR3 is CASSKGQQNTGELFF. CDR3 in DNA: TGTGCCAGTAGTAAAGGACAGCAGAACACCGGGGAGCTGTTTTTT.

The genes are TRBV4-1 and TRBJ1-4; TRBD1 matches at 7 bases. This CDR3 is 15 amino acids long. J lost 3 bases, V lost 2 bases, and 3 bases had no gene match. Per the germline V gene, CDR1 is MGHRA and CDR2 is YSYEKL. CDR3 region: CASSQSGTANEKLFF. Here the CDR3 DNA reads TGCGCCAGCAGCCAATCCGGGACAGCTAATGAAAAACTGTTTTTT.

V usage is TRBV5-1 and J usage is TRBJ2-7; D ambiguous. V lost 2 bases to trimming and J lost 4 bases, with 16 bases between them. The CDR3 is 15 amino acids. Germline CDR1 SGHRS, CDR2 YFSETQ. The CDR3 protein is CASSLMGSGVYEQYF. The CDR3 DNA sequence: TGCGCCAGCAGCTTAATGGGTTCCGGAGTGTACGAGCAGTACTTC.

The J gene is TRBJ2-1, the V gene TRBV7-9; 10 nucleotides line up with TRBD2. The CDR3 contains 13 residues. In germline, CDR1 is SEHNR, CDR2 FQNEAQ (reference sequence). Trimming at V came to 4 bases and at J to 10 bases, leaving 4 bases not matched to a gene. The CDR3 loop reads CASSSLAGEEQFF. CDR3 nucleotide sequence: TGTGCCAGCAGCTCCCTAGCGGGGGAGGAGCAGTTCTTC.

This clone showed up just once. This chain links TRBV10-3 with TRBJ1-2, with 7 nucleotides matching TRBD1. The junction had 10 bases not matched to a gene; V was cut back by 0 bases and J by 6 bases. CDR1 is ENHRY and CDR2 is SYGVKD in the germline V gene. The CDR3 sequence is 16 residues long. For the CDR3, the DNA is TGTGCCATCAGTGAGTCGGTAGGCAGGGGGAATGATGGCTACACCTTC. Residues: CAISESVGRGNDGYTF.